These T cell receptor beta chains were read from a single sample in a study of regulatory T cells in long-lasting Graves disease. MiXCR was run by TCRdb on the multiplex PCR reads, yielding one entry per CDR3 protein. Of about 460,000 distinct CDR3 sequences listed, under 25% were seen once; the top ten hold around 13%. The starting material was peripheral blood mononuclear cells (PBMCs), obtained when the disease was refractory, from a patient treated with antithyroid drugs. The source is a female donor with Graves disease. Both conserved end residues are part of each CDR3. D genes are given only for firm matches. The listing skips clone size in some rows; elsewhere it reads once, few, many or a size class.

cdr3_aa: CASSPRTGTGYYGYTF
cdr3_nt: TGTGCCAGCAGTCCCCGGACCGGGACAGGGTACTATGGCTACACCTTC
clone_size: once
v_call: TRBV28
d_call: TRBD1
j_call: TRBJ1-2

cdr3_aa: CSARSGQGASYEQYF
cdr3_nt: TGCAGTGCTAGATCGGGACAGGGGGCGAGTTACGAGCAGTACTTC
clone_size: few
v_call: TRBV20-1
d_call: TRBD1
j_call: TRBJ2-7

cdr3_aa: CASSLGSEDGELFF
cdr3_nt: TGTGCCAGCAGCTTGGGTAGCGAGGACGGGGAGCTGTTTTTT
clone_size: .
v_call: TRBV11-3
d_call: .
j_call: TRBJ2-2

cdr3_aa: CASSLELGPTEAFF
cdr3_nt: TGTGCCAGCAGCTTGGAGTTGGGACCCACTGAAGCTTTCTTT
clone_size: .
v_call: TRBV5-4
d_call: .
j_call: TRBJ1-1

cdr3_aa: CSAKREGAFF
cdr3_nt: TGCAGTGCTAAGAGGGAAGGGGCTTTCTTT
clone_size: .
v_call: TRBV20-1
d_call: .
j_call: TRBJ1-1

cdr3_aa: CASSSRTDLNTEAFF
cdr3_nt: TGTGCCAGCAGCTCCCGGACAGACTTGAACACTGAAGCTTTCTTT
clone_size: few
v_call: TRBV7-2
d_call: .
j_call: TRBJ1-1

cdr3_aa: CASSFGLAGVGSETQYF
cdr3_nt: TGTGCCAGCAGCTTCGGACTAGCGGGAGTTGGTTCAGAGACCCAGTACTTC
clone_size: many
v_call: TRBV7-2
d_call: TRBD2
j_call: TRBJ2-5

cdr3_aa: CASSPIQGSNQPQHF
cdr3_nt: TGTGCCAGCAGTCCAATACAGGGGTCGAATCAGCCCCAGCATTTT
clone_size: .
v_call: TRBV7-9
d_call: TRBD1
j_call: TRBJ1-5

cdr3_aa: CASSSNGLREETQYF
cdr3_nt: TGTGCCAGCAGCTCGAATGGACTAAGGGAGGAGACCCAGTACTTC
clone_size: few
v_call: TRBV7-9
d_call: .
j_call: TRBJ2-5

cdr3_aa: CASSYSTWGGETQYF
cdr3_nt: TGTGCCAGCAGTTACTCGACTTGGGGTGGAGAGACCCAGTACTTC
clone_size: many
v_call: TRBV6-2/TRBV6-3
d_call: .
j_call: TRBJ2-5

cdr3_aa: CASSIIVDTLNQPQHF
cdr3_nt: TGTGCCAGTAGTATTATAGTCGACACTCTCAATCAGCCCCAGCATTTT
clone_size: few
v_call: TRBV19
d_call: .
j_call: TRBJ1-5

cdr3_aa: CASRPIAGGRNEQFF
cdr3_nt: TGTGCCAGCAGGCCGATAGCGGGGGGGCGGAATGAGCAGTTCTTC
clone_size: .
v_call: TRBV7-9
d_call: TRBD2
j_call: TRBJ2-1

cdr3_aa: CASTPDRGWSETQYF
cdr3_nt: TGTGCCAGCACCCCCGACAGGGGATGGTCAGAGACCCAGTACTTC
clone_size: many
v_call: TRBV7-2
d_call: TRBD1
j_call: TRBJ2-5

cdr3_aa: CASTLQASSNEQFF
cdr3_nt: TGTGCCAGCACCCTGCAAGCTAGCTCAAATGAGCAGTTCTTC
clone_size: .
v_call: TRBV12-3/TRBV12-4
d_call: .
j_call: TRBJ2-1

cdr3_aa: CASSFGTDPSGNTIYF
cdr3_nt: TGTGCCAGCAGTTTCGGGACAGATCCTTCTGGAAACACCATATATTTT
clone_size: many
v_call: TRBV12-3/TRBV12-4
d_call: TRBD1
j_call: TRBJ1-3

cdr3_aa: CASSSPATVGGDGYTF
cdr3_nt: TGTGCCAGCAGCTCCCCGGCCACAGTAGGGGGCGATGGCTACACCTTC
clone_size: once
v_call: TRBV7-9
d_call: TRBD1
j_call: TRBJ1-2

cdr3_aa: CASSFWGQETQYF
cdr3_nt: TGTGCCAGCAGTTTTTGGGGGCAGGAGACCCAGTACTTC
clone_size: many
v_call: TRBV12-3/TRBV12-4
d_call: .
j_call: TRBJ2-5

cdr3_aa: CASSLGAAGGGYTF
cdr3_nt: TGTGCCAGCAGCCTAGGGGCGGCGGGAGGAGGCTACACCTTC
clone_size: .
v_call: TRBV7-9
d_call: .
j_call: TRBJ1-2

cdr3_aa: CASSPLVAGELFF
cdr3_nt: TGTGCCAGCAGCCCACTTGTCGCCGGGGAGCTGTTTTTT
clone_size: many
v_call: TRBV5-4
d_call: .
j_call: TRBJ2-2

cdr3_aa: CASSPKVLFDRGDNGYTF
cdr3_nt: TGTGCCAGCAGCCCTAAGGTTCTATTTGACAGGGGAGATAATGGCTACACCTTC
clone_size: .
v_call: TRBV7-9
d_call: TRBD1
j_call: TRBJ1-2

cdr3_aa: CASSFMTAMNTEAFF
cdr3_nt: TGCGCCAGCAGCTTTATGACAGCCATGAACACTGAAGCTTTCTTT
clone_size: few
v_call: TRBV5-1
d_call: .
j_call: TRBJ1-1

cdr3_aa: CASRAGGDYGYTF
cdr3_nt: TGTGCCAGCAGAGCAGGGGGCGACTATGGCTACACCTTC
clone_size: many
v_call: TRBV2
d_call: TRBD1
j_call: TRBJ1-2

cdr3_aa: CASSPARGPQETQYF
cdr3_nt: TGTGCCAGCAGCCCCGCCCGGGGGCCCCAAGAGACCCAGTACTTC
clone_size: few
v_call: TRBV7-3
d_call: .
j_call: TRBJ2-5